This is a list of T cell receptor beta chains from one sample in a study of T cell clonotyping in hematopoietic cell transplantation. Clones were sequenced by immunoSEQ multiplex PCR, and TCRdb holds only the in-frame ones, with some missing. The table lists several thousand clones, 15% to 20% of them singletons. This specimen consisted of peripheral blood mononuclear cells, obtained 30 days after allogeneic stem cell transplant. The receptor source for this set is a male patient between 45 and 60 years old who had an allogeneic stem cell transplant from a related donor, so the T cells may come from the graft donor. Some clones in this sample may be carry-over from other donors' samples. The CDR3 runs from the conserved cysteine through the conserved F or W. D genes are given only for firm matches. Clone size is given for some rows only: seen once, a few or many times, or a class if the clone is expanded.

CDR3nt: TGTGCCAGCACAAGGACAGGGGAAGGCTACACCTTC; CDR3aa: CASTRTGEGYTF; abundance: NA; v_gene: TRBV6-5; d_gene: TRBD1; j_gene: TRBJ1-2
CDR3nt: TGCGCCAGCAGGGATAGGGAGACCCAGTACTTC; CDR3aa: CASRDRETQYF; abundance: NA; v_gene: TRBV4-1; d_gene: NA; j_gene: TRBJ2-5
CDR3nt: TGTGCCAGCAGCGTAGAATGGACTATAACATCCTACGAGCAGTACTTC; CDR3aa: CASSVEWTITSYEQYF; abundance: few; v_gene: TRBV9; d_gene: NA; j_gene: TRBJ2-7
CDR3nt: TGTGCCTGGAACCCGGGGAATGAGCAGTTCTTC; CDR3aa: CAWNPGNEQFF; abundance: NA; v_gene: TRBV30; d_gene: NA; j_gene: TRBJ2-1
CDR3nt: TGTGCCTGGAGTTTAGCGGACAATGAGCAGTTCTTC; CDR3aa: CAWSLADNEQFF; abundance: NA; v_gene: TRBV30; d_gene: NA; j_gene: TRBJ2-1
CDR3nt: TGCGCCAGCAGCTTGGATTTTAACAATGAGCAGTTCTTC; CDR3aa: CASSLDFNNEQFF; abundance: few; v_gene: TRBV5-1; d_gene: NA; j_gene: TRBJ2-1
CDR3nt: TGCAGCGTTCCGGACTGGGAGACCCAGTACTTC; CDR3aa: CSVPDWETQYF; abundance: few; v_gene: TRBV29-1; d_gene: NA; j_gene: TRBJ2-5
CDR3nt: TGTGCCTGGAGTGTTCTGGGGGAATATTCACCCCTCCACTTT; CDR3aa: CAWSVLGEYSPLHF; abundance: few; v_gene: TRBV30; d_gene: NA; j_gene: TRBJ1-6
CDR3nt: TGTGCCTGGAGCGGCCCAGGAAGCAATCAGCCCCAGCATTTT; CDR3aa: CAWSGPGSNQPQHF; abundance: few; v_gene: TRBV30; d_gene: NA; j_gene: TRBJ1-5
CDR3nt: TGTGCCAGCAGTTACGCGGGCACTGAAGCTTTCTTT; CDR3aa: CASSYAGTEAFF; abundance: NA; v_gene: TRBV6-5; d_gene: NA; j_gene: TRBJ1-1
CDR3nt: TGTGCCAGCAGCTGGGACAGAGCCCTAAATTCACCCCTCCACTTT; CDR3aa: CASSWDRALNSPLHF; abundance: few; v_gene: TRBV5-6; d_gene: TRBD1; j_gene: TRBJ1-6
CDR3nt: TGTGCCTGGGGGAGGGGGGCCCGCACTGAAGCTTTCTTT; CDR3aa: CAWGRGARTEAFF; abundance: NA; v_gene: TRBV30; d_gene: NA; j_gene: TRBJ1-1
CDR3nt: TGTGCCTGGAGTAAAGTGGAGGGAGGGAACTATGGCTACACCTTC; CDR3aa: CAWSKVEGGNYGYTF; abundance: NA; v_gene: TRBV30; d_gene: NA; j_gene: TRBJ1-2
CDR3nt: TGTGCCAGCAGTTTATCCGCCGGGACAGAGATTCAGTACTTC; CDR3aa: CASSLSAGTEIQYF; abundance: few; v_gene: TRBV27; d_gene: TRBD1; j_gene: TRBJ2-4
CDR3nt: TGTGCCAGCAGCTTAACCCCGGGGGGACAGTACTTC; CDR3aa: CASSLTPGGQYF; abundance: NA; v_gene: TRBV7-2; d_gene: TRBD2; j_gene: TRBJ2-7
CDR3nt: TGTGCCTGGGGAGACAGGCCCAATGAGCAGTTCTTC; CDR3aa: CAWGDRPNEQFF; abundance: NA; v_gene: TRBV30; d_gene: NA; j_gene: TRBJ2-1
CDR3nt: TGTGCCTGGAGTGTAGGGCTGTTCTACGAGCAGTACTTC; CDR3aa: CAWSVGLFYEQYF; abundance: few; v_gene: TRBV30; d_gene: NA; j_gene: TRBJ2-7
CDR3nt: TGCAGCGTTGTGTACAGCTACGAGCAGTACTTC; CDR3aa: CSVVYSYEQYF; abundance: few; v_gene: TRBV29-1; d_gene: NA; j_gene: TRBJ2-7
CDR3nt: TGTGCCTGGTCTAGGCCCCAGCATTTT; CDR3aa: CAWSRPQHF; abundance: NA; v_gene: TRBV30; d_gene: NA; j_gene: TRBJ1-5
CDR3nt: TGTGCCAGCAGCCCCTTCCCCAGCTATGGCTACACCTTC; CDR3aa: CASSPFPSYGYTF; abundance: NA; v_gene: TRBV6-5; d_gene: NA; j_gene: TRBJ1-2
CDR3nt: TGTGCCAGCAGCTTGGGGGGGGATGGCTACACCTTC; CDR3aa: CASSLGGDGYTF; abundance: few; v_gene: TRBV6-6; d_gene: NA; j_gene: TRBJ1-2
CDR3nt: TGTGCCAGCAGCTTAGGGGGGATTCAGCCCCAGCATTTT; CDR3aa: CASSLGGIQPQHF; abundance: large; v_gene: TRBV7-2; d_gene: NA; j_gene: TRBJ1-5
CDR3nt: TGTGCCTGGAGTGTAGAACCGCTATATGGCTACACCTTC; CDR3aa: CAWSVEPLYGYTF; abundance: NA; v_gene: TRBV30; d_gene: NA; j_gene: TRBJ1-2
CDR3nt: TGTGCCAGCAGCTTAGTCCAACAGGTCGCCGCCTACGAGCAGTACTTC; CDR3aa: CASSLVQQVAAYEQYF; abundance: NA; v_gene: TRBV7-2; d_gene: NA; j_gene: TRBJ2-7
CDR3nt: TGTGCCTGGAGTGTAGCCGGCGGGAGGGACCAAGAGACCCAGTACTTC; CDR3aa: CAWSVAGGRDQETQYF; abundance: NA; v_gene: TRBV30; d_gene: TRBD2; j_gene: TRBJ2-5
CDR3nt: TGCGCCAGCAGCCAATCTACCGGGACAGGATCCTCCTATGGCTACACCTTC; CDR3aa: CASSQSTGTGSSYGYTF; abundance: few; v_gene: TRBV4-1; d_gene: TRBD1; j_gene: TRBJ1-2
CDR3nt: TGTGCCAGCAGTGAAATCAGGCGCTACGAGCAGTACTTC; CDR3aa: CASSEIRRYEQYF; abundance: few; v_gene: TRBV2; d_gene: NA; j_gene: TRBJ2-7
CDR3nt: TGTGCCAGCAGTGGGCTAGCGGGAGGATACGAGCAGTACTTC; CDR3aa: CASSGLAGGYEQYF; abundance: NA; v_gene: TRBV2; d_gene: TRBD2; j_gene: TRBJ2-7
CDR3nt: TGTGCCTGGAGTGAGGGTTACGGAGATGGCTACACCTTC; CDR3aa: CAWSEGYGDGYTF; abundance: NA; v_gene: TRBV30; d_gene: NA; j_gene: TRBJ1-2
CDR3nt: TGTGCCTGGAGTTCGATAAGAAACTACGGCTACACCTTC; CDR3aa: CAWSSIRNYGYTF; abundance: NA; v_gene: TRBV30; d_gene: NA; j_gene: TRBJ1-2
CDR3nt: TGCAGCGTCGCAGGGGCTGGGTTGTCCTACGAGCAGTACTTC; CDR3aa: CSVAGAGLSYEQYF; abundance: few; v_gene: TRBV29-1; d_gene: NA; j_gene: TRBJ2-7
CDR3nt: TGTGCCTGGAGTGCAGATAGCAATCAGCCCCAGCATTTT; CDR3aa: CAWSADSNQPQHF; abundance: NA; v_gene: TRBV30; d_gene: NA; j_gene: TRBJ1-5
CDR3nt: TGTGCCTGGAGCAGGGAAGGTGGCGGGGAGCTGTTTTTT; CDR3aa: CAWSREGGGELFF; abundance: NA; v_gene: TRBV30; d_gene: NA; j_gene: TRBJ2-2
CDR3nt: TGTGCCAGCAGTGGGTACAATGAGCAGTTCTTC; CDR3aa: CASSGYNEQFF; abundance: NA; v_gene: TRBV28; d_gene: NA; j_gene: TRBJ2-1
CDR3nt: TGTGCCAGCAGCCCCGCCTCACAGGGGGTCTCCGGCTACACCTTC; CDR3aa: CASSPASQGVSGYTF; abundance: few; v_gene: TRBV6-6; d_gene: TRBD1; j_gene: TRBJ1-2
CDR3nt: TGCGCCAGCAGCCAACGGGACTACCCATCCAATGAGCAGTTCTTC; CDR3aa: CASSQRDYPSNEQFF; abundance: few; v_gene: TRBV4-1; d_gene: TRBD2; j_gene: TRBJ2-1
CDR3nt: TGTGCCTGGAGTGTAAGCAGAGTTAATCAGCCCCAGCATTTT; CDR3aa: CAWSVSRVNQPQHF; abundance: NA; v_gene: TRBV30; d_gene: NA; j_gene: TRBJ1-5
CDR3nt: TGTGCCAGCAGTGAGCCTCTTTCCAGGGGTTATGAGCAGTTCTTC; CDR3aa: CASSEPLSRGYEQFF; abundance: medium-sized; v_gene: TRBV25-1; d_gene: NA; j_gene: TRBJ2-1
CDR3nt: TGTGCCTGGAGTTTTGACAAGATTTATGAAAAACTGTTTTTT; CDR3aa: CAWSFDKIYEKLFF; abundance: NA; v_gene: TRBV30; d_gene: NA; j_gene: TRBJ1-4
CDR3nt: TGCAGCGTTGGGACAGGAGGCAATCAGCCCCAGCATTTT; CDR3aa: CSVGTGGNQPQHF; abundance: few; v_gene: TRBV29-1; d_gene: TRBD1; j_gene: TRBJ1-5
CDR3nt: TGTGCCTGGACCCAAGGAGGGGGGTACGAGCAGTACTTC; CDR3aa: CAWTQGGGYEQYF; abundance: few; v_gene: TRBV30; d_gene: NA; j_gene: TRBJ2-7
CDR3nt: TGTGCCAGCGGACAGGGAAGCTCCTATAATTCACCCCTCCACTTT; CDR3aa: CASGQGSSYNSPLHF; abundance: few; v_gene: TRBV9; d_gene: TRBD1; j_gene: TRBJ1-6
CDR3nt: TGTGCCAGCAGCTTGGGGACTAGCAGAGGTGAGCAGTACTTC; CDR3aa: CASSLGTSRGEQYF; abundance: few; v_gene: TRBV7-2; d_gene: TRBD2; j_gene: TRBJ2-7
CDR3nt: TGTGCCTGGAGCTGGCTGGGGCCTGGGGAGCAGTACTTC; CDR3aa: CAWSWLGPGEQYF; abundance: NA; v_gene: TRBV30; d_gene: NA; j_gene: TRBJ2-7
CDR3nt: TGTGCCAGCAGCTTATTAGGCCGAACCTACGAGCAGTACTTC; CDR3aa: CASSLLGRTYEQYF; abundance: NA; v_gene: TRBV7-8; d_gene: NA; j_gene: TRBJ2-7
CDR3nt: TGTGCCTGGGCCCAAATCTATGGCTACACCTTC; CDR3aa: CAWAQIYGYTF; abundance: few; v_gene: TRBV30; d_gene: NA; j_gene: TRBJ1-2
CDR3nt: TGTGCCAGAGGGGACAGCTATAATTCACCCCTCCACTTT; CDR3aa: CARGDSYNSPLHF; abundance: medium-sized; v_gene: TRBV9; d_gene: TRBD1; j_gene: TRBJ1-6
CDR3nt: TGCGCCAGCAGCCCAAGGGGGGGTTCTCCCTACGAGCAGTACTTC; CDR3aa: CASSPRGGSPYEQYF; abundance: few; v_gene: TRBV4-3; d_gene: NA; j_gene: TRBJ2-7
CDR3nt: TGCGCCAGCAGCCCCCAGGGAAACTATGGCTACACCTTC; CDR3aa: CASSPQGNYGYTF; abundance: few; v_gene: TRBV5-1; d_gene: NA; j_gene: TRBJ1-2
CDR3nt: TGCAGCGCGGCGAGCAGGGGGCTTGGAAACACCATATATTTT; CDR3aa: CSAASRGLGNTIYF; abundance: NA; v_gene: TRBV29-1; d_gene: TRBD1; j_gene: TRBJ1-3
CDR3nt: TGTGCCTGGACCAACCTAGGGGGTTACTCTGGAAACACCATATATTTT; CDR3aa: CAWTNLGGYSGNTIYF; abundance: NA; v_gene: TRBV30; d_gene: NA; j_gene: TRBJ1-3
CDR3nt: TGTGCCAGCAGTGACCTCTATGGGGGCTACACCTTC; CDR3aa: CASSDLYGGYTF; abundance: few; v_gene: TRBV25-1; d_gene: NA; j_gene: TRBJ1-2